This TCR beta chain came from a study of tumor-infiltrating lymphocytes in primary liver carcinoma. From about 0.45 ug total RNA, TCR beta cDNA was generated with a primer in the constant region. Slightly modified ARM-PCR served as the procedure for the TCR beta libraries. These libraries came from three rounds of nested multiplex PCR. The first two PCR rounds, around 10 cycles each, used TRBV1-TRBV30 forward primers and a C-beta reverse primer. TCRdb used MiXCR to reprocess the multiplex PCR reads, holding one entry per CDR3 protein. The sample lists approximately 330,000 distinct CDR3 sequences, approximately 65% seen once, with about 6.3% in the top ten. V gave up 5 bases and J gave up 2 bases, with 12 bases separating them. The CDR3 length is 14 residues. Per the germline V gene, CDR1 is LNHDA and CDR2 is SQIVND (reference sequence). They got blood RNA out of unsorted whole blood and also pulled out germline DNA.

The chain links TRBV19 to TRBJ2-5; D is ambiguous. Sequences were obtained from peripheral blood. This clonotype originated in a man aged 40-49 years with primary liver carcinoma and hepatitis B virus infection. CDR3 sequence (DNA): TGTGCCAGTAGTGCCCTCCAATCGCAAGAGACCCAGTACTTC. Translating it yields CASSALQSQETQYF.